Listed below are T cell receptor beta chains from one sample, sequenced in a study of cytomegalovirus exposure and HLA in healthy donors. Assay used: immunoSEQ multiplex PCR; TCRdb lists only in-frame clones, some missing. The sample records about 140,000 clones, roughly nine tenths being singletons. Sequencing used PBMCs. These TCRs come from a young man in good health and CMV-seronegative. CDR3s leave out the opening cysteine and the closing phenylalanine or tryptophan.

V gene: TRBV5-1
J gene: TRBJ2-5
CDR3 protein: ASSFGQGVEETQY

V gene: TRBV21-1
J gene: TRBJ2-2
CDR3 protein: ATVGEQGLCYTGELF

V gene: TRBV5-6
J gene: TRBJ1-2
CDR3 protein: ASTGTNYGYT

V gene: TRBV2
J gene: TRBJ1-6
CDR3 protein: ASTRARNSPLH

V gene: TRBV30
J gene: TRBJ1-2
CDR3 protein: AWDRGQGAGHYGYT

V gene: TRBV19
J gene: TRBJ2-5
CDR3 protein: ASGGRTQETQY

V gene: TRBV7-7
J gene: TRBJ2-5
CDR3 protein: ASSFSGEETQY

V gene: TRBV27
J gene: TRBJ2-5
CDR3 protein: ASGHPGRETQY

V gene: TRBV5-4
J gene: TRBJ2-5
CDR3 protein: ASSLARKQETQY

V gene: TRBV5-4
J gene: TRBJ2-5
CDR3 protein: ASSLGDIPQETQY

V gene: TRBV27
J gene: TRBJ1-2
CDR3 protein: ASSLKGSNYGYT

V gene: TRBV7-9
J gene: TRBJ1-3
CDR3 protein: ASHPGHRLSGNTIY

V gene: TRBV5-6
J gene: TRBJ2-1
CDR3 protein: ASSFKSAVLGQGLGEQF

V gene: TRBV19
J gene: TRBJ1-4
CDR3 protein: ATSGQRNEKLF

V gene: TRBV5-1
J gene: TRBJ2-5
CDR3 protein: ASSLGTGEHETQY

V gene: TRBV18
J gene: TRBJ2-4
CDR3 protein: ASSLTGSEIAKNIQY

V gene: TRBV7-2
J gene: TRBJ1-2
CDR3 protein: ASSSGQSRYGYT

V gene: TRBV27
J gene: TRBJ2-3
CDR3 protein: ASSWTGPTDTQY

V gene: TRBV15
J gene: TRBJ2-2
CDR3 protein: ATSRDRRGAGPGELF

V gene: TRBV5-7
J gene: TRBJ1-2
CDR3 protein: ASSLGGLGGYT

V gene: TRBV7-9
J gene: TRBJ1-4
CDR3 protein: AGRGANEKLF

V gene: TRBV6-1
J gene: TRBJ1-1
CDR3 protein: ASSRTENTEAF

V gene: TRBV6-4
J gene: TRBJ2-5
CDR3 protein: ASSVGAGGQETQY

V gene: TRBV7-8
J gene: TRBJ2-6
CDR3 protein: ASSLGRGAKAGANVLT

V gene: TRBV7-2
J gene: TRBJ2-7
CDR3 protein: ASTRQGGGSYEQY

V gene: TRBV19
J gene: TRBJ2-3
CDR3 protein: ASSIAPGLAGTPPDTQY

V gene: TRBV2
J gene: TRBJ2-1
CDR3 protein: ASSVGGGWEQF

V gene: TRBV7-6
J gene: TRBJ2-7
CDR3 protein: ASSPRGTAYEQY

V gene: TRBV7-6
J gene: TRBJ2-2
CDR3 protein: ASSLQGQGAGELF

V gene: TRBV5-6
J gene: TRBJ2-1
CDR3 protein: ASSPGLAGVVYNEQF

V gene: TRBV19
J gene: TRBJ1-2
CDR3 protein: ASISDRANYGYT

V gene: TRBV28
J gene: TRBJ1-1
CDR3 protein: ASPSSGGRAEAF

V gene: TRBV19
J gene: TRBJ2-1
CDR3 protein: ASSRRRESYNEQF

V gene: TRBV6-5
J gene: TRBJ2-7
CDR3 protein: ASSGPEQY

V gene: TRBV5-1
J gene: TRBJ1-4
CDR3 protein: ASSSAGGVEKLF

V gene: TRBV4-2
J gene: TRBJ2-7
CDR3 protein: ASSQGTGAEQY

V gene: TRBV11-2
J gene: TRBJ1-4
CDR3 protein: ASSLADRGGNEKLF

V gene: TRBV18
J gene: TRBJ1-2
CDR3 protein: ASSPEGQGTGYT

V gene: TRBV9
J gene: TRBJ2-2
CDR3 protein: ASSVGGQGLNTGELF

V gene: TRBV2
J gene: TRBJ2-2
CDR3 protein: ASSAGVGGELF

V gene: TRBV5-4
J gene: TRBJ1-6
CDR3 protein: ASSLDRVNSPLH

V gene: TRBV19
J gene: TRBJ1-1
CDR3 protein: ASSIAPTGGGEAF

V gene: TRBV6-5
J gene: TRBJ1-3
CDR3 protein: ATAGLSSGNTIY

V gene: TRBV6-5
J gene: TRBJ2-7
CDR3 protein: ASSYSRDRTYEQY

V gene: TRBV2
J gene: TRBJ2-1
CDR3 protein: ASSPQLRQGGNEQF